This TCR beta chain was recovered during a study of blood T cell repertoires in COVID-19. Study as a whole: From T cells, B-cell-depleted T cells, or PBMCs came the material, which was cDNA or gDNA.

In the authors' methods: Researchers report that nucleated cell counts were estimated from reference gene primer amplification. Data came from immunoSEQ multiplex PCR; TCRdb stores just in-frame clones and leaves some out. The V and J calls and clone size are taken from that table; D and trimming were inferred from the DNA. The repertoire includes 180,000 or so clones, around 87% of them detected once, and roughly 2.5% sits in the top ten. The CDR3 runs 17 residues. V shed 3 bases, J shed 3 bases, and the junction held 11 bases outside the gene matches. Germline V gene sequence: CDR1 SGHKS, CDR2 YYEKEE (reference sequence).

The sequence came from a man in his forties with active or convalescent COVID-19. The rearrangement uses TRBV5-5 and TRBJ1-5; 8 bases fit TRBD1. Source material: peripheral blood. For the CDR3, the DNA is TGTGCCAGCAGCTCAAAGCTCAGGGGGCTGAACAATCAGCCCCAGCATTTT. Protein product: CASSSKLRGLNNQPQHF.